The clone carrying this TCR beta chain was picked up many times. The antigen is unknown. The CDR3 runs to 16 residues. The V and J ends lost 3 bases and 1 base respectively, with 14 bases between them. The sample comes from a study of T cells after yellow fever vaccination. General study findings and limits: Although the secondary response was weaker, it peaked faster, at day 5 versus 15.

TCRdb reprocessed the 5' RACE reads via MiXCR and lists one record per CDR3 protein. This sample has a few hundred thousand distinct CDR3 sequences, with 8.7% found just once. The sequence was collected from a man younger than 30 who received the YFV17D yellow fever vaccine. The sequenced sample was CD4+ T cells sorted from PBMCs, obtained 5 days after the yellow fever booster vaccination. V and J are TRBV12-3 or TRBV12-4 and TRBJ2-3; D is perhaps TRBD1 or TRBD2 (6 bases each). CDR3 nucleotide sequence: TGTGCCAGCAGTTTCTCCGGGGGCGCTGGCACAGATACGCAGTATTTT. Protein product: CASSFSGGAGTDTQYF.